The 28 T cell receptor beta chains below were found in one sample sequenced in a study of blood T cell repertoires in COVID-19. Data came from immunoSEQ multiplex PCR; TCRdb stores just in-frame clones and leaves some out. The sample carries about 150,000 clones, around nine tenths recorded once. The specimen sequenced was peripheral blood. Receptor source: a human donor in a cohort sampled during active COVID-19.

J is TRBJ2-2 and V is TRBV4-2; 14 bases align to TRBD2. The junction had 5 bases not matched to a gene; V was cut back by 1 base and J by 7 bases. CDR1 is LGHNA, CDR2 YNFKEQ, per germline. This CDR3 is 17 amino acids long. The CDR3: CASSQVGTSGRSGELFF. CDR3 nucleotides: TGTGCCAGCAGCCAAGTAGGGACTAGCGGGAGAAGCGGGGAGCTGTTTTTT.

The J gene is TRBJ2-3, the V gene TRBV5-6, with D perhaps TRBD1 (6 bases). This CDR3 has 15 residues. V dropped 0 bases and J dropped 11 bases, with 19 bases sitting between them. In germline, CDR1 is SGHDT, CDR2 YYEEEE. CDR3 sequence: CASSLALQLQGGQYF. Written as DNA, the CDR3 is TGTGCCAGCAGCTTGGCCCTTCAATTGCAAGGGGGGCAGTATTTT.

The rearrangement joins TRBV7-2 to TRBJ1-1, with D possibly matching TRBD1 (6 bases). V was cut by 3 bases and J by 1 base, with 9 bases left in between. Germline assignment: CDR1 SGHTA and CDR2 FQGNSA. The CDR3 sequence is 14 residues long. The CDR3 nucleotides read TGTGCCAGCAGCTTTGGGGGCGCGAACACTGAAGCTTTCTTT. Its protein product is CASSFGGANTEAFF.

This clone occurred many times. The V gene is TRBV2, the J gene TRBJ1-2; D might be TRBD1 (6 bases). Germline assignment: CDR1 SNHLY and CDR2 FYNNEI. The CDR3 length is 14 residues. V lost 4 bases, J lost 1 base, and 10 bases lay in between. CDR3 in amino acids: CASSGQAGNYGYTF. The CDR3 DNA is TGTGCCAGCAGTGGACAGGCCGGTAACTATGGCTACACCTTC.

The chain recombines TRBV7-2 with TRBJ1-5; tentative D call: TRBD1 (6 bases). Germline CDR1 SGHTA, CDR2 FQGNSA. V was trimmed by 5 bases and J by 4 bases, leaving 18 bases between them. This CDR3 region has 16 residues. The CDR3 DNA is TGTGCCAGCAGCCCTTGGGGAGGGGGGGGTAATCAGCCCCAGCATTTT. It specifies CASSPWGGGGNQPQHF.

The rearrangement links TRBV11-2 to TRBJ2-1, with 10 bases fitting TRBD2. The length of the CDR3 is 16 residues. V lost 4 bases and J lost 4; bases outside the gene matches: 7. Germline V gene lookup returns CDR1 SGHAT and CDR2 FQNNGV. The CDR3 region is CASSSQAGGPYNEQFF. In DNA, the CDR3 is TGTGCCAGCAGCTCCCAAGCGGGGGGGCCGTACAATGAGCAGTTCTTC.

The V gene is TRBV5-8, the J gene TRBJ2-5; D is undetermined. V lost 0 bases, J lost 6 bases, and 12 bases lay in between. The CDR3 consists of 14 residues. In germline, CDR1 is SGHTS, CDR2 YDEGEE. In DNA form, the CDR3 reads TGTGCCAGCAGCTTGGAAGGCGGCCTAAAGACCCAGTACTTC. This sequence encodes CASSLEGGLKTQYF.

V and J are TRBV3-1 (or the pseudogene TRBV3-2) and TRBJ2-7; D might be TRBD2 (6 bases). Between the trimmed V and J ends, which lost 5 bases and 2 bases, there was a span of 25 bases. The CDR3 has 18 residues. Germline values: CDR1 LGHDT, CDR2 YNNKEL (reference sequence). The CDR3 DNA is TGTGCCAGCAGCGGGCACCGGGCTAGCGAGAAAATAACCTACGAGCAGTACTTC. This codes for CASSGHRASEKITYEQYF.

This chain connects TRBV6-2 or TRBV6-3 to TRBJ2-7; 9 bases map to TRBD1. This CDR3 spans 15 amino acids. Germline V lookup: CDR1 MNHEY, CDR2 SVGEGT. The V gene end was trimmed by 5 bases and the J gene end by 2 bases; junction bases not matched to a gene: 7. Here the CDR3 reads CASSDVGQGPYEQYF. CDR3 coding DNA: TGTGCCAGCAGTGACGTGGGACAGGGTCCCTACGAGCAGTACTTC.

V usage is TRBV2 and J usage is TRBJ2-3, with 7 bases lining up with TRBD1. CDR1 and CDR2 from the germline V gene are SNHLY and FYNNEI. This CDR3 has 16 amino acids. V shed 5 bases and J 0 bases; nucleotides not matched to a gene: 8. Written as DNA, the CDR3 is TGTGCCAGCAGTAGATTAACAGGGGCGAGCACAGATACGCAGTATTTT. It specifies CASSRLTGASTDTQYF. Based on the CDR3 plus reference TRBV2 and TRBJ2-3, the full variable domain is EPEVTQTPSHQVTQMGQEVILRCVPISNHLYFYWYRQILGQKVEFLVSFYNNEISEKSEIFDDQFSVERPDGSNFTLKIRSTKLEDSAMYFCASSRLTGASTDTQYFGPGTRLTVL.

Comment on this clone: One end of the junction varies from germline; a read error may be responsible. The J gene is TRBJ1-2, the V gene TRBV6-5; no firm D call. Germline CDR1 MNHEY, CDR2 SVGAGI. This CDR3 comprises 13 residues. The CDR3 here is CASSYSREGRPLF. The DNA of the CDR3 is TGTGCCAGCAGTTACTCGAGGGAGGGTAGGCCGCTCTTC.

This chain uses TRBV7-2 with TRBJ2-7; D is possibly TRBD1 (5 bases). Trimming stripped 1 base from V and 2 bases from J, with 12 bases between. The CDR3 is made up of 15 amino acids. The germline V gene has CDR1 SGHTA and CDR2 FQGNSA. CDR3 nucleotides: TGTGCCAGCAGCTTAGGTCCGCAGGGTACCTACGAGCAGTACTTC. It yields the protein CASSLGPQGTYEQYF.

V and J are TRBV7-2 and TRBJ2-3; tentatively, D is TRBD2 (6 bases). V lost 3 bases to trimming and J lost 0 bases, with 7 bases between them. The length of the CDR3 is 14 residues. Germline assignment: CDR1 SGHTA and CDR2 FQGNSA. The CDR3 DNA follows: TGTGCCAGCAGCTTTGGGACTAGCACAGATACGCAGTATTTT. Translated, it gives CASSFGTSTDTQYF.

This clone appeared once. The chain uses TRBV27 and TRBJ2-3; no firm D call. Germline V lookup: CDR1 MNHEY, CDR2 SMNVEV (reference sequence). With 3 bases removed from V and 3 bases from J, the gap between germline ends came to 7 bases. This CDR3 region has 13 residues. This CDR3 reads CASSLQATDTQYF. The CDR3 DNA reads as TGTGCCAGCAGTTTGCAAGCGACAGATACGCAGTATTTT.

The genes are TRBV3-1 (or the pseudogene TRBV3-2) and TRBJ2-1; 15 positions agree with TRBD2. Germline CDR1 reads LGHDT; CDR2 reads YNNKEL (reference sequence). The junction had 10 bases not matched to a gene; V was cut back by 2 bases and J by 11 bases. This CDR3 region has 17 residues. CDR3 loop: CASSQTSGGLAGGKQFF. In DNA form, the CDR3 reads TGTGCCAGCAGCCAAACAAGCGGCGGACTAGCGGGAGGGAAGCAGTTCTTC.

This chain connects TRBV27 to TRBJ2-7; 8 bases agree with TRBD1. V shed 5 bases, J shed 3 bases, and the junction held 3 bases outside the gene matches. The CDR3 is 13 residues long. The V gene's germline CDR1 is MNHEY and CDR2 SMNVEV (reference sequence). CDR3 sequence (DNA): TGTGCCAGCAGTAATACAGGGGGCTACGAGCAGTACTTC. It translates to CASSNTGGYEQYF.

V and J are TRBV9 and TRBJ2-3; no clear D gene. The CDR3 extends over 15 amino acids. Germline V gene sequence: CDR1 SGDLS, CDR2 YYNGEE. Trimming stripped 2 bases from V and 2 bases from J, with 12 bases between. The CDR3 DNA is TGTGCCAGCAGCGTTGAGGTTCGGTCCACAGATACGCAGTATTTT. It is translated as CASSVEVRSTDTQYF. The full variable domain, in which reference TRBV9 and TRBJ2-3 provide the parts outside the CDR3, is DSGVTQTPKHLITATGQRVTLRCSPRSGDLSVYWYQQSLDQGLQFLIQYYNGEERAKGNILERFSAQQFPDLHSELNLSSLELGDSALYFCASSVEVRSTDTQYFGPGTRLTVL.

The genes are TRBV5-1 and TRBJ2-5; 10 bases are a match to TRBD1. V gave up 5 bases and J gave up 4 bases; unmatched junction bases: 5. CDR3 length: 14 residues. CDR1 is SGHRS and CDR2 is YFSETQ in the germline V gene. CDR3 residues: CASSRDRGGETQYF. CDR3 DNA sequence: TGCGCCAGCAGTAGGGACAGGGGAGGAGAGACCCAGTACTTC.

This chain joins TRBV20-1 and TRBJ2-7; D is possibly TRBD1 (6 bases). Trimming stripped 3 bases from V and 2 bases from J, with 14 bases between. CDR3 length: 14 amino acids. CDR1 DFQATT and CDR2 SNEGSKA come from the germline V gene (reference sequence). CDR3 in amino acids: CSASFRQGTYEQYF. CDR3 in DNA: TGCAGTGCTAGTTTCCGCCAGGGGACCTACGAGCAGTACTTC.

The V gene is TRBV5-6, the J gene TRBJ1-6; D is unclear. The germline V and J ends were trimmed by 7 bases and 6 bases, with 8 bases remaining between them. The CDR3 has 12 amino acids. Germline V lookup: CDR1 SGHDT, CDR2 YYEEEE. The CDR3 DNA reads TGTGCCAGCGCTCCCGGTAATTCACCCCTCCACTTT. Encoded protein: CASAPGNSPLHF. The variable domain in full, with the rest retrieved from reference TRBV5-6 and TRBJ1-6, is DAGVTQSPTHLIKTRGQQVTLRCSPKSGHDTVSWYQQALGQGPQFIFQYYEEEERQRGNFPDRFSGHQFPNYSSELNVNALLLGDSALYLCASAPGNSPLHFGNGTRLTVT.

The chain uses TRBV2 and TRBJ2-7; D might be TRBD1 (5 bases). The CDR3 runs to 13 residues. Germline V CDR1 and CDR2: SNHLY, FYNNEI. V was clipped by 1 base and J by 5 bases, with 9 bases between them. The CDR3 region has the DNA TGTGCCAGCAGTGAAGACAGGCTCCACGAGCAGTACTTC. Amino acids: CASSEDRLHEQYF.

The chain recombines TRBV7-8 with TRBJ1-2, with D possibly matching TRBD1 (6 bases). Germline V lookup: CDR1 SGHVS, CDR2 FQNEAQ. This CDR3 is built from 16 residues. Trimming left V 5 bases short and J 4 bases short, with 20 bases between. CDR3 nucleotides: TGTGCCAGCAGCCCCCAGAGGGGGGGGTCGGCCTATGGCTACACCTTC. The encoded protein is CASSPQRGGSAYGYTF.

The chain links TRBV4-1 to TRBJ1-6; 9 bases line up with TRBD1. The CDR3 has 16 amino acids. After removal of 4 bases from V and 7 bases from J, the junction contained 8 bases not matched to a gene. CDR1 MGHRA and CDR2 YSYEKL come from the germline V gene. CDR3 nucleotides: TGCGCCAGCAGCCTCCCCGGGACAGGGAGGAATTCACCCCTCCACTTT. Its protein is CASSLPGTGRNSPLHF.

This chain connects TRBV4-2 to TRBJ1-2; D is perhaps TRBD1 (6 bases). Germline CDR1 LGHNA, CDR2 YNFKEQ. The germline V and J ends were trimmed by 5 bases and 4 bases, with 20 bases remaining between them. The CDR3 is made up of 16 amino acids. DNA for the CDR3: TGTGCCAGCAGCGTTCGGGTTACCAGGGGCCCCTATGGCTACACCTTC. This codes for CASSVRVTRGPYGYTF.

This chain links TRBV28 with TRBJ2-3; no clear D gene. This CDR3 is 11 amino acids long. Germline V gene sequence: CDR1 MDHEN, CDR2 SYDVKM. Trimming removed 2 bases from V and 7 bases from J, with 4 bases in between. Written as DNA, the CDR3 is TGTGCCAGCAGTTTAGACTATACGCAGTATTTT. This sequence encodes CASSLDYTQYF.

V usage is TRBV30 and J usage is TRBJ2-7; 7 nucleotides align to TRBD2. V lost 0 bases to trimming and J lost 4 bases; unmatched junction nucleotides: 0. The CDR3 contains 12 residues. In germline, CDR1 is GTSNPN, CDR2 SVGIG (reference sequence). CDR3 residues: CAWSVRGYEQYF. The CDR3 DNA follows: TGTGCCTGGAGTGTGCGGGGGTACGAGCAGTACTTC.

The chain carries TRBV7-6 and TRBJ2-1, with D possibly matching TRBD1 (7 bases). The CDR3 consists of 17 residues. Germline loops: CDR1 SGHVS, CDR2 FNYEAQ. V lost 4 bases, J lost 0 bases, and 16 bases lay in between. CDR3 protein: CASSSQGGDFSYNEQFF. The CDR3 DNA sequence: TGTGCCAGCAGCTCCCAGGGGGGTGACTTCTCCTACAATGAGCAGTTCTTC.

The chain is built from TRBV30 and TRBJ1-5; D unresolved. V gave up 0 bases and J gave up 2 bases, with 14 bases separating them. This CDR3 has 16 residues. Germline V lookup: CDR1 GTSNPN, CDR2 SVGIG (reference sequence). DNA for the CDR3: TGTGCCTGGAGTGTACCGTGGGTGGGCGGCAATCAGCCCCAGCATTTT. It encodes CAWSVPWVGGNQPQHF.